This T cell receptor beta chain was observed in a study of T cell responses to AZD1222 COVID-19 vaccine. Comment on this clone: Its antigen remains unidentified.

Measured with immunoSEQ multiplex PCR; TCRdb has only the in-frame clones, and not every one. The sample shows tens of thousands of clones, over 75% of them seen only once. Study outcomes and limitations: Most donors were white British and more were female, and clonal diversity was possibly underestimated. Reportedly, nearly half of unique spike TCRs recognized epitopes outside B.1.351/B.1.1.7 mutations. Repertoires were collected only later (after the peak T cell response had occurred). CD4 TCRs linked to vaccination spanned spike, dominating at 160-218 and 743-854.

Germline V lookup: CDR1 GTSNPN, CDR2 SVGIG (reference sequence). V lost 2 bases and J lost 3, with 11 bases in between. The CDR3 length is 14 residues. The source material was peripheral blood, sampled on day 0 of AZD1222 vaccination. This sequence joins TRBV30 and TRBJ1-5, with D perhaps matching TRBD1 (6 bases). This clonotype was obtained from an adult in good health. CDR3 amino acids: CAWSTGWVNQPQHF. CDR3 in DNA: TGTGCCTGGAGTACAGGGTGGGTCAATCAGCCCCAGCATTTT.